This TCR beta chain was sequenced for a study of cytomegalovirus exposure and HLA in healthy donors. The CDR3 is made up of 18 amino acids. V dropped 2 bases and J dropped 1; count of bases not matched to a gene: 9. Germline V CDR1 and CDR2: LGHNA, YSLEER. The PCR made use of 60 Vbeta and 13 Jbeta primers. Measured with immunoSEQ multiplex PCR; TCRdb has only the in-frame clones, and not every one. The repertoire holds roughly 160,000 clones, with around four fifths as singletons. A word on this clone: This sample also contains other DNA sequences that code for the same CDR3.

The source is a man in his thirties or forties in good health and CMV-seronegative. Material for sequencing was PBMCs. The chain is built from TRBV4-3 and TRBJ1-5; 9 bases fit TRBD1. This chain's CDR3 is CASSQSGQGKKSNQPQHF. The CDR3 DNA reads TGCGCCAGCAGCCAATCAGGACAGGGGAAGAAAAGCAATCAGCCCCAGCATTTT.